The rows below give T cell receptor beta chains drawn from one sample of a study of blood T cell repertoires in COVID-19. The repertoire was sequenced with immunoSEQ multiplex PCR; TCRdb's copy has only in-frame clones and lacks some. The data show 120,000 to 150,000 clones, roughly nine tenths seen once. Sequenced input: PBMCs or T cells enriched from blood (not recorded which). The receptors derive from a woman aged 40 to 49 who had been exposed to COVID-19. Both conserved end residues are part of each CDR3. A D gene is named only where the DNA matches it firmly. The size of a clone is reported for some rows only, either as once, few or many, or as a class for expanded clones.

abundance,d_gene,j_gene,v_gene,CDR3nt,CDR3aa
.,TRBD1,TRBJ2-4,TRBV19,TGTGCCAGTACCGGACAGGGGGACAAAAACATTCAGTACTTC,CASTGQGDKNIQYF
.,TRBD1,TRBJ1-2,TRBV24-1,TGTGCCACCAGTGACACGGACAGGGACTATGGCTACACCTTC,CATSDTDRDYGYTF
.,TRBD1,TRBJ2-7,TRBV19,TGTGCCAGCCGATCGGACAGGGGGTTCGACGAGCAGTACTTC,CASRSDRGFDEQYF
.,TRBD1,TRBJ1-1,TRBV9,TGTGCCAGCAGCCCCTTAGGGGGCGACTCCACTGAAGCTTTCTTT,CASSPLGGDSTEAFF
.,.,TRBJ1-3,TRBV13,TGTGCCAGCAGGAGGGCTGGGGACACCATATATTTT,CASRRAGDTIYF
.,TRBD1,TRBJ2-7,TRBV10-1,TGCGCCAGCAGCCGGGACAGGGCGTTCGACGAGCAGTACTTC,CASSRDRAFDEQYF
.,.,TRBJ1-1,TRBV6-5,TGTGCCAGCAGTCCCCTCGGGGACAAGAACACTGAAGCTTTCTTT,CASSPLGDKNTEAFF
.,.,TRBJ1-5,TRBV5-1,TGCGCCAGCAGCTTGGGGACACAGGAGCAGCCCCAGCATTTT,CASSLGTQEQPQHF
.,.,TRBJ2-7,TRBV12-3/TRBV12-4,TGTGCCAGCAGTATGCTGGCGGGCGAGCAGTACTTC,CASSMLAGEQYF
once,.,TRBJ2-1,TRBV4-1,TGCGCCAGCAGCCACAGAATTGGAGACAGCGCTCCGAATGAGCAGTTCTTC,CASSHRIGDSAPNEQFF
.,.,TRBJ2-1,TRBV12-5,TGTGCTAGTGGTTTTACCCTGGGAGGCCATGAGCAGTTCTTC,CASGFTLGGHEQFF
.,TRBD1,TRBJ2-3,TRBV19,TGTGCCAGTAGTCCGTTGGCCGGGACAGGGGGTTGGGATACGCAGTATTTT,CASSPLAGTGGWDTQYF
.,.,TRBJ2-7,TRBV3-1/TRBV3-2,TGTGCCAGCAGCCAAGAACGACAGAGTCTCTACGAGCAGTACTTC,CASSQERQSLYEQYF
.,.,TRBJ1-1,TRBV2,TGTGCCAGCAGTGATTGGGGCGACAGACGTAACACTGAAGCTTTCTTT,CASSDWGDRRNTEAFF
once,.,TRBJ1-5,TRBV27,TGTGCCAGCAGTTGGACGGGACACAGCAATCAGCCCCAGCATTTT,CASSWTGHSNQPQHF
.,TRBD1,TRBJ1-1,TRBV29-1,TGCAGCGCCAATCGACAGGGTAATGAAGCTTTCTTT,CSANRQGNEAFF
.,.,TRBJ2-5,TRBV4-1,TGCGCCAGCAGCCAAGGTCTCCAAGAGACCCAGTACTTC,CASSQGLQETQYF
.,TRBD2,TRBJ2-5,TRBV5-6,TGTGCCAGCAGTTTACTTGCGGGGGGGAGCGCAGAGACCCAGTACTTC,CASSLLAGGSAETQYF
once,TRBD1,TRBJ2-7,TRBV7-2,TGTGCCAGCAGCTTAGACGGACAGGGGGACTCCTACGAGCAGTACTTC,CASSLDGQGDSYEQYF
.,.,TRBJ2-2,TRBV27,TGTGCCAGCAGACTGTTAAACACCGGGGAGCTGTTTTTT,CASRLLNTGELFF
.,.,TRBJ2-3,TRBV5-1,TGCGCCAGCAGTCTGTCTTCAAAAACGGCAGATACGCAGTATTTT,CASSLSSKTADTQYF
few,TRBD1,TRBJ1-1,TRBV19,TGTGCCACAGGACAGGGTAAAAATGAAGCTTTCTTT,CATGQGKNEAFF
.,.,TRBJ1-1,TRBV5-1,TGCGCCAGCAGATCGGGAACTGAAGCTTTCTTT,CASRSGTEAFF
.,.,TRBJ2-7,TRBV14,TGTGCCAGCAGCCAAGTGTTCACCTACGAGCAGTACTTC,CASSQVFTYEQYF
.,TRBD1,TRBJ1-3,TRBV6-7,TGTGCCAGCAGTTTTCTCACGGACAGGGCGGGAAACACCATATATTTT,CASSFLTDRAGNTIYF
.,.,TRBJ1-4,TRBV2,TGTGCCAGCAAAGGTCGTGCAGGTGTTTTCGAAAAACTGTTTTTT,CASKGRAGVFEKLFF
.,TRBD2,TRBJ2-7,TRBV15,TGTGCCACCAGCAGAGCGGGGGGATTGAGCTCCTACGAGCAGTACTTC,CATSRAGGLSSYEQYF
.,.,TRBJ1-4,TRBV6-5,TGTGCCAGCAGTTACTCGCGCGGGTACGGTAATGAAAAACTGTTTTTT,CASSYSRGYGNEKLFF
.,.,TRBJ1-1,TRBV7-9,TGTGCCAGCAGTCCAAGCGAACTTACTGAAGCTTTCTTT,CASSPSELTEAFF
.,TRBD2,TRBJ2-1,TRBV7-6,TGTGCCAGCAGCTTAGGCGGGGGGGCGAATGATGAGCAGTTCTTC,CASSLGGGANDEQFF
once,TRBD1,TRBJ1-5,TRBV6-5,TGTGCCAGCAGGATGGGACAGGGTCATCAGCCCCAGCATTTT,CASRMGQGHQPQHF
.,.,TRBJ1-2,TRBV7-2,TGTGCCAGCAGCTTAGACAGGGCTAACTATGGCTACACCTTC,CASSLDRANYGYTF
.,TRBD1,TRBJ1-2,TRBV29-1,TGCAGCGTTCGCCGGGGGACAGGGAAGGGCTACACCTTC,CSVRRGTGKGYTF
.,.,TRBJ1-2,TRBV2,TGTGCCAGCAGTGAAGCCCGAGACTATGGCTACACCTTC,CASSEARDYGYTF
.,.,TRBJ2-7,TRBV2,TGTGCCAGCAGTGAAGGAACTCCAAGGGGGTTTAACGACGAGCAGTACTTC,CASSEGTPRGFNDEQYF
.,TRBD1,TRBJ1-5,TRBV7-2,TGTGCCAGCAGCCATCCGGGACAGAATCAGCCCCAGCATTTT,CASSHPGQNQPQHF
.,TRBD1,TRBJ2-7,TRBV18,TGTGCCAGCTCACTTCGACAGGGGGCGTACGAGCAGTACTTC,CASSLRQGAYEQYF
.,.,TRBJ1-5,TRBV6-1,TGTGCCAGCAGTGAAGCGGCGGGGGGCGGCAGCAATCAGCCCCAGCATTTT,CASSEAAGGGSNQPQHF
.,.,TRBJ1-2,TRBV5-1,TGCGCCAGCAGCCCAATAAGGGGGACACGGCTCGGCTACACCTTC,CASSPIRGTRLGYTF
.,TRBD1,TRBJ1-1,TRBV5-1,TGCGCCAGCAGCCCGTCTGGACAGGGGGCCTCGAACACTGAAGCTTTCTTT,CASSPSGQGASNTEAFF
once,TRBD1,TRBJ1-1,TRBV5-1,TGCGCCAGCAGCTCTGACAGGGCTAAGACTGAAGCTTTCTTT,CASSSDRAKTEAFF
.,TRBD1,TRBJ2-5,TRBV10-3,TGTGCCATCAGCGGACAGGGAGAAGAGACCCAGTACTTC,CAISGQGEETQYF
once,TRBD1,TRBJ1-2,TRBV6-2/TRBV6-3,TGTGCCAGCAGCCTAGGGACAGGCGGTTATGGCTACACCTTC,CASSLGTGGYGYTF
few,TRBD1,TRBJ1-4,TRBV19,TGTGCCAGTAGTATGGGGCAGGGGGCGACTGAAAAACTGTTTTTT,CASSMGQGATEKLFF
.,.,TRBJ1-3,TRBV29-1,TGCAGCGTTGACAGGGGAAACTCTGGAAACACCATATATTTT,CSVDRGNSGNTIYF
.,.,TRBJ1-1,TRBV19,TGTGCCAGTATGTACAGGGCCCCCGACGCTGAAGCTTTCTTT,CASMYRAPDAEAFF
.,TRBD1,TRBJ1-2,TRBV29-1,TGCAGCGTCGATTTCCGGACAGGGGGTTATGGCTACACCTTC,CSVDFRTGGYGYTF
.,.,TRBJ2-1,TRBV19,TGTGCCAGTAATCGGGGTGCCCGAAATGAGCAGTTCTTC,CASNRGARNEQFF
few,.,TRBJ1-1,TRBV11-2,TGTGCCAGCAATGGGCTCTCAGGAACTGAAGCTTTCTTT,CASNGLSGTEAFF
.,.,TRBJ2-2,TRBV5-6,TGTGCCACCTCAACAGTGAACACCGGGGAGCTGTTTTTT,CATSTVNTGELFF
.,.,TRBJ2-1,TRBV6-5,TGTGCCAGCAGTTACGGGGGTGGGAGGCCTGAGCAGTTCTTC,CASSYGGGRPEQFF
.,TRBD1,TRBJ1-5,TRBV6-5,TGTGCCAGCAGTTACGGAGGGGGCGGTCAGCCCCAGCATTTT,CASSYGGGGQPQHF
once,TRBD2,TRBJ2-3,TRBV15,TGTGCCACCAGCATCGACGGGAGGAGCACAGATACGCAGTATTTT,CATSIDGRSTDTQYF
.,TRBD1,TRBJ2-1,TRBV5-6,TGTGCCAGCAGCTTCCGACAGGGGGTAGTAAATGAGCAGTTCTTC,CASSFRQGVVNEQFF
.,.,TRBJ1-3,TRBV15,TGTGCCACCAGCGGGGACACGATTGGAAACACCATATATTTT,CATSGDTIGNTIYF
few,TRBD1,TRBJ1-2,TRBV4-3,TGCGCCAGCAGCCAAGAAGCCGGGACAGGGGCCTATGGCTACACCTTC,CASSQEAGTGAYGYTF
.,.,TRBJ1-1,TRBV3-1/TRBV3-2,TGTGCCAGCAGCCAAGAATTCACAGGGTTAGCTTTCTTT,CASSQEFTGLAFF
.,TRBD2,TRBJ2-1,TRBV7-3,TGTGCCAGCAGCCCCCGCCCTGCATCTAGCCTAGCGGGCAATGAGCAGTTCTTC,CASSPRPASSLAGNEQFF
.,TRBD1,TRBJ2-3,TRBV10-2,TGCGCCAGCAGTGCGGACAGGGGTTTGGATACGCAGTATTTT,CASSADRGLDTQYF
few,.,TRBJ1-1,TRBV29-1,TGCAGCGCCACGGACAGCCTAATGAACACTGAAGCTTTCTTT,CSATDSLMNTEAFF